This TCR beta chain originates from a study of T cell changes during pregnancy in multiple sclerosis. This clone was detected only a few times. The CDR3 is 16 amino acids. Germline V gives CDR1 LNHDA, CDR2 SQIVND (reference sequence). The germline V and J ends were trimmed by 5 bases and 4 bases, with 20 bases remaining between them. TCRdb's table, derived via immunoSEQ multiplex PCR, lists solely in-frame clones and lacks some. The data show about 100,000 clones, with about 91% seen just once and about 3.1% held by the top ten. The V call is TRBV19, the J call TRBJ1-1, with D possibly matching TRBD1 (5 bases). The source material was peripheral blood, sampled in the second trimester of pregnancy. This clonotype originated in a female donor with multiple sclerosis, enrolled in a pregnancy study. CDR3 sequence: CASSSPVGSGSTEAFF. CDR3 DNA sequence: TGTGCCAGTAGTTCCCCAGTCGGGTCAGGGTCCACTGAAGCTTTCTTT.